This passage covers 17 T cell receptor beta chains from one sample sequenced in a study of blood T cell repertoires in COVID-19. The assay was immunoSEQ multiplex PCR, and TCRdb's table has in-frame clones only and misses some. The sample yields about 89,000 clones, 55% to 75% seen once. Material: peripheral blood. The receptors were sampled from an elderly woman with acute or convalescent COVID-19.

This rearrangement joins TRBV18 to TRBJ1-4; maybe TRBD1 (5 bases). Trimming pared 3 bases from V and 11 bases from J, leaving 13 bases between. The CDR3 is 13 residues long. CDR1 KGHSH and CDR2 LQKENI come from the germline V gene. DNA of the CDR3: TGTGCCAGCTCACCGGCAGGGCCGCAGAAACTGTTTTTT. It translates to CASSPAGPQKLFF. The complete variable domain, with remaining parts taken from reference TRBV18 and TRBJ1-4, reads NAGVMQNPRHLVRRRGQEARLRCSPMKGHSHVYWYRQLPEEGLKFMVYLQKENIIDESGMPKERFSAEFPKEGPSILRIQQVVRGDSAAYFCASSPAGPQKLFFGSGTQLSVL.

This clone was counted once. V and J are TRBV25-1 and TRBJ2-3, with 7 nucleotides matching TRBD2. This CDR3 is built from 17 residues. The V gene end was trimmed by 3 bases and the J gene end by 2 bases; junction bases not matched to a gene: 11. The germline V gene encodes CDR1 MGHDK and CDR2 SYGVNS. The CDR3 bases are TGTGCCAGCAGTGACCGCCCGACTAGCTGGACCACAGATACGCAGTATTTT. Translation: CASSDRPTSWTTDTQYF.

V usage is TRBV28 and J usage is TRBJ2-5; 10 nucleotides align to TRBD1. Germline V gene lookup returns CDR1 MDHEN and CDR2 SYDVKM. Trimming removed 3 bases from V and 5 bases from J; junction bases left unmatched: 9. The CDR3 totals 16 residues. The CDR3 reads CASSFSGTGDWETQYF. For the CDR3, the DNA is TGTGCCAGCAGTTTTTCCGGGACAGGGGATTGGGAGACCCAGTACTTC.

The chain employs TRBV6-5 and TRBJ1-1, with D unclear. Germline values: CDR1 MNHEY, CDR2 SVGAGI. CDR3 length: 12 amino acids. Trimming shortened V by 7 bases and J by 4 bases, and 10 bases separated the two germline ends. As DNA, the CDR3 is TGTGCCAGCATGAGTGTAAGCACTGAAGCTTTCTTT. Protein sequence: CASMSVSTEAFF.

The V and J genes are TRBV7-2 and TRBJ2-7; D call uncertain. The germline gives CDR1 SGHTA, CDR2 FQGNSA. The CDR3 contains 14 residues. The ends were cut back, 0 bases at V and 0 bases at J, with 6 bases in the middle. In nucleotides, the CDR3 is TGTGCCAGCAGCTTAGCAGTCTACTCCTACGAGCAGTACTTC. It codes for CASSLAVYSYEQYF.

The rearrangement links TRBV7-2 to TRBJ1-2; a weak D match, TRBD1 (5 bases). This CDR3 is built from 15 residues. V gave up 6 bases and J gave up 5 bases, with 19 bases separating them. Germline V gene data show CDR1 as SGHTA and CDR2 as FQGNSA. The CDR3 region is CASSPGGGGSYGYTF. DNA of the CDR3: TGTGCCAGCAGTCCCGGGGGTGGGGGTTCATATGGCTACACCTTC.

V is TRBV27 and J is TRBJ2-7; 8 bases are a match to TRBD2. The length of the CDR3 is 15 residues. V dropped 7 bases and J dropped 4; count of bases not matched to a gene: 12. CDR1 is MNHEY and CDR2 is SMNVEV in the germline V gene (reference sequence). CDR3 sequence reads: CASTHNPGGGYEQYF. The DNA of the CDR3 is TGTGCCAGCACCCACAACCCCGGGGGGGGGTACGAGCAGTACTTC.

The sample holds one count of this clone. V gene TRBV5-5 combines with J gene TRBJ1-2; D ambiguous. Germline V CDR1 and CDR2: SGHKS, YYEKEE (reference sequence). There are 13 residues in the CDR3. Between the trimmed V and J ends, which lost 4 bases and 8 bases, there was a span of 15 bases. CDR3 amino acids: CASSAGGGYGYTF. The CDR3 region has the DNA TGTGCCAGCAGCGCCGGAGGCGGCTACGGCTACACCTTC.

The gene calls are TRBV6-2 or TRBV6-3 and TRBJ1-2, with 10 bases fitting TRBD1. V lost 8 bases to trimming and J lost 7 bases; unmatched junction nucleotides: 4. This CDR3 spans 12 amino acids. In germline, CDR1 is MNHEY, CDR2 SVGEGT. The CDR3 region is CASGRTGGGYTF. The CDR3 region has the DNA TGTGCCAGCGGCCGGACAGGGGGTGGCTACACCTTC.

The genes are TRBV6-5 and TRBJ1-2, with 10 bases that match TRBD1. Looked up from germline, CDR1 is MNHEY and CDR2 is SVGAGI. There are 14 residues in the CDR3. The V segment lost 7 bases and the J segment 3 bases; nucleotides outside the gene matches: 5. Here the CDR3 reads CASTRTGGHYGYTF. The CDR3 DNA reads TGTGCCAGCACTCGGACAGGGGGGCACTATGGCTACACCTTC.

The V call is TRBV5-1, the J call TRBJ2-7; 7 bases map to TRBD2. Unmatched junction bases numbered 12, after V lost 4 bases and J lost 2 bases. The CDR3 length is 16 residues. Germline CDR1 is SGHRS and CDR2 is YFSETQ. DNA for the CDR3: TGCGCCAGCAGCCGGGGGGAACTGGGACTTACCTACGAGCAGTACTTC. This sequence encodes CASSRGELGLTYEQYF.

This clone appeared a single time. This chain uses TRBV7-2 with TRBJ2-3; tentative D call: TRBD2 (6 bases). The CDR3 contains 13 residues. Germline V gene data show CDR1 as SGHTA and CDR2 as FQGNSA. The CDR3 spells CAGSAGSTDTQYF. The CDR3 DNA reads TGTGCTGGTTCGGCGGGGAGCACAGATACGCAGTATTTT.

V usage is TRBV12-3 or TRBV12-4 and J usage is TRBJ2-3; D remains unclear. The CDR3 spans 12 residues. V was shortened by 8 bases and J by 6 bases, with 12 bases between the two germline ends. The CDR3, as DNA: TGTGCCAGCCTGGGTATGGGCGATACGCAGTATTTT. As protein: CASLGMGDTQYF.

The genes are TRBV29-1 and TRBJ1-4; D ambiguous. The CDR3 has 13 amino acids. Trimming removed 5 bases at V and 1 base at J, with 8 bases between. Germline V CDR1 and CDR2: SQVTM, ANQGSEA. The CDR3 is CSVRRLTNEKLFF. For the CDR3, the DNA is TGCAGCGTTCGGAGGTTAACTAATGAAAAACTGTTTTTT.

The V call is TRBV3-1 (or the pseudogene TRBV3-2), the J call TRBJ1-6, with D hard to call. Germline CDR1 LGHDT, CDR2 YNNKEL (reference sequence). V lost 4 bases and J lost 9, with 7 bases in between. CDR3 length: 12 residues. The CDR3 sequence is CASSLSLSPLHF. The CDR3, as DNA: TGTGCCAGCAGCCTCTCTCTTTCACCCCTCCACTTT.

The V call is TRBV7-2, the J call TRBJ1-5, with D unclear. With 2 bases removed from V and 5 bases from J, the gap between germline ends came to 4 bases. Per the germline V gene, CDR1 is SGHTA and CDR2 is FQGNSA. This CDR3 comprises 12 residues. For the CDR3, the DNA is TGTGCCAGCAGCTTACCGGATCAGCCCCAGCATTTT. Amino acid sequence: CASSLPDQPQHF. Full variable domain (remainder filled in from reference TRBV7-2 and TRBJ1-5): GAGVSQSPSNKVTEKGKDVELRCDPISGHTALYWYRQSLGQGLEFLIYFQGNSAPDKSGLPSDRFSAERTGGSVSTLTIQRTQQEDSAVYLCASSLPDQPQHFGDGTRLSIL.

This chain links TRBV5-5 with TRBJ2-5; 11 nucleotides agree with TRBD1. V dropped 4 bases and J dropped 2; count of bases not matched to a gene: 7. The CDR3 is made up of 16 amino acids. Germline V CDR1 and CDR2: SGHKS, YYEKEE (reference sequence). In nucleotides, the CDR3 is TGTGCCAGCAGCATCGGGACAGGGGGGGTGCAAGAGACCCAGTACTTC. Translated: CASSIGTGGVQETQYF. The entire variable domain, with the rest obtained from reference TRBV5-5 and TRBJ2-5, is as follows: DAGVTQSPTHLIKTRGQQVTLRCSPISGHKSVSWYQQVLGQGPQFIFQYYEKEERGRGNFPDRFSARQFPNYSSELNVNALLLGDSALYLCASSIGTGGVQETQYFGPGTRLLVL.